The present T cell receptor beta chain was sequenced within a study of T cells in Graves' hyperthyroidism and ophthalmopathy (dated by TCRdb to about 2019). Study-level background: Peripheral blood samples were taken at initial diagnosis, before any treatment was given. An independent validation cohort of around 19 hyperthyroidism patients and some 15 patients who later progressed to ophthalmopathy tested prospective prediction of ophthalmopathy. In addition, the study compared T-cell repertoires in thyroid tissue and in blood from about 6 Graves' hyperthyroidism patients. To identify distinguishing TCR V-J signatures, a discovery cohort of around 98 patients was used, comprising 43 with Graves' ophthalmopathy and 55 to 65 with stable Graves' hyperthyroidism. The 100 or so discovery patients were divided at random into training and test sets in a 7:3 ratio. According to the paper, TCR Vbeta CDR3 sequencing was carried out on more than 120 peripheral blood samples, which came from fewer than 50 ophthalmopathy, about 75 hyperthyroidism and approximately 17 progressor patients. Once sampling was done, hyperthyroidism patients were given methimazole at a starting dose of 30 mg daily, whereas ophthalmopathy patients were given high-dose intravenous methylprednisolone. What the research found in general, with its limitations: Most expanded thyroid clonotypes (frequency above 0.001) were also found in blood, which suggests that blood repertoires may mirror thyroid immune responses. No statistical method was used to set the sample size in advance, and investigators knew the group allocation. A 13 V-J signature model separated ophthalmopathy from stable hyperthyroidism, with roughly 88% sensitivity and 81% to 83% specificity in cross-validation and 80%/75% in testing. In validation, the model predicted progression to ophthalmopathy with approximately 71% sensitivity and approximately 72% specificity, a median of approximately 6.5 months before onset.

CDR1 is given as GTSNPN and CDR2 as SVGIG, both from the germline V gene (reference sequence). Measured from the cysteine to the phenylalanine, the CDR3 is 14 residues long. The only DNA kept is the CDR3, 42 bases in frame from the first base. V and J are truncated by 1 base and 2 bases respectively, leaving an intervening sequence of 12 bases. A patient counted as having stable Graves' hyperthyroidism if no progression to ophthalmopathy occurred over 18 months of follow-up. The hyperthyroidism patients were between 18 and 65 years old and newly diagnosed, with a disease duration of less than 2 months. Patients with uncontrolled infections, other autoimmune diseases, pregnancy or lactation were excluded. Diagnoses were based on clinical symptoms, serum thyroxine and TRAb, thyroid ultrasound and orbital computed tomography. Ficoll-Paque density gradient centrifugation was used to isolate PBMCs from 8 to 10 ml of fresh peripheral blood. Trizol reagent was used to extract total RNA, and RNA quality was then checked on an Agilent 2100 Bioanalyzer.

The TCR beta CDR3 regions were amplified from the RNA transcripts. For the first round of RT-PCR on the TCR CDR3, the HTBI primer set was used together with the Qiagen OneStep RT-PCR kit. The libraries were constructed in a second round of multiplex PCR and then size-selected and purified. Sequencing of the libraries was done on an Illumina HiSeq2000 using paired-end 100 bp reads. The study's own analysis went as follows. Raw data were processed with SOAPnuke, discarding reads with adapters, uncalled bases, mean Phred below 15, or no exact constant-primer or identifier match. COPE v1.2.5 was used to merge the high-quality paired reads, and each unique nucleotide sequence was defined as a clonotype. MiTCR v1.1 was used to align clonotypes to the IMGT TRBV, TRBD and TRBJ reference segments. The analysis was restricted to V-J combinations with a frequency above 0.0001, which together covered just over 98% of the repertoires. The TCS score was defined as the ratio of F50 (clonal expansion) to E x V (chaos), calculated using BLOSUM62-based TCRdist between CDR3 peptides within each V-J. Welch's t-statistics and random forest reduced fewer than 550 V-J features to 13, which were used in a naive Bayes classifier (R e1071). TCRdb's own reprocessing of the public reads used fastp at Q25 and MiXCR and kept productive beta chains. Each entry is one CDR3 protein sequence, shown with its most common DNA and genes. TCRdb, not the original authors, processed these V and J calls. Across this sample there are 540,000 or so distinct CDR3 sequences, with more than 15% seen only once. Around 6.6% of the sample rests with the top ten.

This clonotype was observed at least ten times. Its antigen target is currently unknown. The sample holds no much larger clone one base away, and base qualities are not on file. The chain was built from TRBV30 and TRBJ2-7, and possibly TRBD2, on 6 matching bases. The receptor was derived from a woman aged 25 to 45 with Graves' hyperthyroidism. Sequencing used blood. The CDR3 protein sequence reads: CAWSGLASAYEQYF. The sequenced DNA: TGTGCCTGGAGTGGTCTAGCGTCCGCCTACGAGCAGTACTTC.